This T cell receptor beta chain was captured by sequencing in a study of technical replicates of blood from several donors (dated 2017 in TCRdb). As concerns this clone: Which antigen it targets is not known. Base qualities are not recorded, but no much larger clone differs from it by a single base.

Receptor libraries were prepared by the immunoSEQ multiplex PCR assay. TCRdb limited this immuneACCESS table to in-frame rearrangements with V and J called. A share of clones is missing; checked studies link under half to unresolved V genes, and the rest is unexplained. This sample has more than 75,000 clones in its table, and 93% of those were observed once. The ten biggest clones cover roughly 0.26% of the sample. The sequencing sample was made of T cells isolated from PBMCs. The clonotype was recovered from a human donor in good health.

The CDR3 has the sequence CASSPTGNTEAFF. In nucleotides, the sequence is TGTGCCAGCTCACCGACAGGGAACACTGAAGCTTTCTTT. The sequence joins TRBV18 to TRBJ1-1; the D gene is possibly TRBD1, with 6 bases matching. V gives up 3 bases and J gives up 1 base, and the segment between their germline ends measures 6 bases. Taken from cysteine to phenylalanine, the CDR3 has 13 residues. The kept DNA is CDR3 alone, 39 bases in frame from the first base. The germline V gene specifies KGHSH as CDR1 and LQKENI as CDR2.